The 17 T cell receptor beta chains below come from one sample, sequenced in a study of response to subunit inactivated influenza vaccine. TCRdb fed the RT-PCR reads into MiXCR, producing one record per CDR3 protein. The table includes about 520,000 distinct CDR3 sequences, about 25% detected once. This specimen consisted of CD4+ T cells sorted from PBMCs, obtained roughly 5 days after vaccination. These receptors came from a man aged 50 to 59 who received an inactivated influenza vaccine.

The sample holds a few counts of this clonotype. This chain uses TRBV24-1 with TRBJ2-5; D unresolved. The V end was cut by 3 bases, the J end by 7 bases, with 23 bases between. CDR3 size: 17 residues. Germline V lookup: CDR1 KGHDR, CDR2 SFDVKD. Here the CDR3 reads CATSDPEAGKGLSTQYF. CDR3 in DNA: TGTGCCACCAGTGATCCAGAAGCTGGGAAGGGCTTATCGACCCAGTACTTC.

The chain couples TRBV5-5 to TRBJ2-5; D not certain. Germline V lookup: CDR1 SGHKS, CDR2 YYEKEE (reference sequence). The V and J ends lost 2 bases and 1 base respectively, with 9 bases between them. The CDR3 contains 14 residues. The DNA of the CDR3 is TGTGCCAGCAGCTTCTCTAGTCGCCAAGAGACCCAGTACTTC. The encoded protein is CASSFSSRQETQYF. Full variable domain (missing parts from reference TRBV5-5 and TRBJ2-5): DAGVTQSPTHLIKTRGQQVTLRCSPISGHKSVSWYQQVLGQGPQFIFQYYEKEERGRGNFPDRFSARQFPNYSSELNVNALLLGDSALYLCASSFSSRQETQYFGPGTRLLVL.

The rearrangement uses TRBV7-9 and TRBJ2-1; D is undetermined. V lost 10 bases and J lost 3, with 16 bases in between. This CDR3 comprises 14 residues. Germline lookup yields CDR1 SEHNR and CDR2 FQNEAQ (reference sequence). Here the CDR3 reads CAINQEPDYNEQFF. In nucleotides, the CDR3 is TGTGCCATCAATCAAGAACCCGACTACAATGAGCAGTTCTTC. Drawing the rest from reference TRBV7-9 and TRBJ2-1, the complete variable domain is DTGVSQNPRHKITKRGQNVTFRCDPISEHNRLYWYRQTLGQGPEFLTYFQNEAQLEKSRLLSDRFSAERPKGSFSTLEIQRTEQGDSAMYLCAINQEPDYNEQFFGPGTRLTVL.

This clonotype showed up just a few times. J is TRBJ2-7 and V is TRBV6-2 or TRBV6-3; maybe TRBD1 (6 bases). V lost 7 bases and J 5 bases, leaving 21 bases between the germline ends. The CDR3 has 15 residues. Germline CDR1 and CDR2: MNHEY and SVGEGT. The CDR3 DNA reads as TGTGCCAGCACCCAGAGACCGGGACACCTACACGAGCAGTACTTC. The encoded protein is CASTQRPGHLHEQYF.

This clonotype has more than one count but fewer than ten. The rearrangement joins TRBV7-3 to TRBJ2-7; the match to TRBD2 covers 12 bases. With V trimmed by 4 bases and J by 3 bases, 13 bases remained unmatched. The CDR3 loop spans 18 amino acids. CDR1 is SGHTA and CDR2 is FQGTGA in the germline V gene. The CDR3 DNA reads TGTGCCAGCAGCTCTACTAGCGGGAGGCCTTCCCAGGGCTACGAGCAGTACTTC. It yields the protein CASSSTSGRPSQGYEQYF.

This clonotype was picked up a small number of times. This chain links TRBV19 with TRBJ2-7, with TRBD1 matching 8 bases. V shed 3 bases, J shed 8 bases, and the junction held 9 bases outside the gene matches. Germline CDR1 and CDR2: LNHDA and SQIVND (reference sequence). The CDR3 runs 14 residues. The CDR3 DNA sequence: TGTGCCAGTAGTATTCCGGGACAGGCCATAAAGCAGTACTTC. Encoded protein: CASSIPGQAIKQYF.

This clonotype was seen more than once but under ten times. V usage is TRBV5-1 and J usage is TRBJ1-4, with unresolved D. The CDR3 has 13 residues. Germline assignment: CDR1 SGHRS and CDR2 YFSETQ. The V end lost 2 bases, the J end lost 7 bases, and 9 bases lay between the germline ends. The CDR3 DNA sequence: TGCGCCAGCAGCTTCTCTTTGGGTGAAAAACTGTTTTTT. Translated: CASSFSLGEKLFF.

In nucleotides, the CDR3 is TGTGCCAGCCACCGCCCGGACACTGAAGCTTTCTTT. Encoded protein: CASHRPDTEAFF. The chain uses TRBV5-4 and TRBJ1-1; D gene ambiguous. Germline V gives CDR1 SGHNT, CDR2 YYREEE (reference sequence). The CDR3 consists of 12 residues. Trimming took 7 bases from V and 3 from J, leaving 10 bases between them.

This clonotype was observed a handful of times. This chain links TRBV6-5 with TRBJ1-1; no definite D call. The germline V gene has CDR1 MNHEY and CDR2 SVGAGI. V was pared by 2 bases and J by 0 bases, with 7 bases between. The CDR3 is 14 amino acids. As DNA, the CDR3 is TGTGCCAGCAGTTACGGCAGCATGAACACTGAAGCTTTCTTT. This translates into CASSYGSMNTEAFF.

The rearrangement uses TRBV6-2 or TRBV6-3 and TRBJ2-1; 9 bases are a match to TRBD2. Looked up from germline, CDR1 is MNHEY and CDR2 is SVGEGT. This CDR3 has 19 amino acids. The ends lost 1 base at V and 0 bases at J; junction bases unmatched: 10. This CDR3 reads CASSYLGSGGPSSYNEQFF. The DNA of the CDR3 is TGTGCCAGCAGTTACTTGGGTAGCGGGGGACCTAGCTCCTACAATGAGCAGTTCTTC.

A few counts support this clonotype. This sequence joins TRBV19 and TRBJ2-7, with a tentative D call TRBD2 (6 bases). Per germline, CDR1 LNHDA and CDR2 SQIVND (reference sequence). Trimming took 5 bases from V and 4 from J, leaving 15 bases between them. CDR3 length: 14 amino acids. CDR3 in amino acids: CASSVRGSGYEQYF. The CDR3 DNA reads as TGTGCCAGTAGTGTTCGGGGGAGTGGATACGAGCAGTACTTC.

This clonotype was seen once. The J gene is TRBJ2-3, the V gene TRBV7-8, with 8 bases aligning to TRBD2. The CDR3 is 19 amino acids. V gave up 1 base and J gave up 2 bases; unmatched junction bases: 14. Germline CDR1 is SGHVS and CDR2 is FQNEAQ. This CDR3 reads CASSLEAAGVSSHTDTQYF. Here the CDR3 DNA reads TGTGCCAGCAGCTTAGAGGCAGCGGGAGTAAGTTCCCACACAGATACGCAGTATTTT.

The sample holds a few counts of this clonotype. V usage is TRBV12-3 or TRBV12-4 and J usage is TRBJ2-1; D remains unclear. Trimming stripped 7 bases from V and 0 bases from J, with 13 bases between. The CDR3 loop spans 15 amino acids. DNA for the CDR3: TGTGCCAGCATCCCTGGGGAAAGCTCCTACAATGAGCAGTTCTTC. Translated: CASIPGESSYNEQFF.

The CDR3 loop reads CAITSGSRPYNEQFF. The CDR3 DNA sequence: TGTGCCATCACTAGCGGGAGTCGACCCTACAATGAGCAGTTCTTC. The chain combines TRBV10-3 with TRBJ2-1; 10 bases match TRBD2. Trimming cost V 7 bases and J 2 bases; bases outside gene matches: 5. This CDR3 comprises 15 residues. The germline V gene has CDR1 ENHRY and CDR2 SYGVKD.

This clonotype was counted a few times. One end of the junction is discordant with germline, which a read error may explain. This chain joins TRBV7-2 and TRBJ1-2; weak D call: TRBD1 (6 bases). CDR3 length equals 16 residues. The germline V gene encodes CDR1 SGHTA and CDR2 FQGNSA. As DNA, the CDR3 is TGTGCCAGCAGCTTCCCCGACAGGCCGAGGGGTTATGGCTATACCTTC. It codes for CASSFPDRPRGYGYTF. Full variable domain (remainder filled in from reference TRBV7-2 and TRBJ1-2): GAGVSQSPSNKVTEKGKDVELRCDPISGHTALYWYRQSLGQGLEFLIYFQGNSAPDKSGLPSDRFSAERTGGSVSTLTIQRTQQEDSAVYLCASSFPDRPRGYGYTFGSGTRLTVV.

The chain recombines TRBV7-8 with TRBJ2-5; 12 nucleotides align to TRBD1. CDR1 SGHVS and CDR2 FQNEAQ come from the germline V gene. The CDR3 extends over 13 amino acids. V lost 8 bases and J lost 4; bases outside the gene matches: 2. CDR3 sequence: CASGTGGVETQYF. The CDR3 coding sequence is TGTGCCAGCGGGACAGGGGGCGTAGAGACCCAGTACTTC.

Many counts were recorded for this clonotype. The chain couples TRBV5-4 to TRBJ2-1; D call uncertain. V dropped 4 bases and J dropped 7 bases, with 15 bases sitting between them. Germline CDR1 is SGHNT and CDR2 is YYREEE (reference sequence). This CDR3 spans 14 amino acids. CDR3: CASSPHPGSNEQFF. The CDR3, as DNA: TGTGCCAGCAGCCCCCACCCTGGTAGTAATGAGCAGTTCTTC.